This T cell receptor (beta chain) was recovered during a study of CD8+CD57+ T cells in acquired aplastic anemia. Profiles of TCR beta VDJ and CDR3 were generated from a genomic DNA template. TCRdb re-called the reads with MiXCR, one entry per CDR3 protein. This sample has about 210,000 distinct CDR3 sequences, with over 55% found just once. Trimming took off 4 bases at V and 2 bases at J, with 8 bases between the two ends. The CDR3 length is 13 residues. Germline V CDR1 and CDR2: WNHNN, SYGVQD (reference sequence). The V and J genes are TRBV10-1 and TRBJ2-5, with D hard to call. This sequence was found in a human donor in good health. Material: sorted CD4+, CD8+, or CD8+CD57+ T cells (not recorded which) from PBMCs. CDR3 nucleotide sequence: TGCGCCAGCAGTGGGCAGATACAAGAGACCCAGTACTTC. Protein sequence: CASSGQIQETQYF.